The rows below give T cell receptor beta chains drawn from one sample of a study of blood T cell repertoires in COVID-19. Profiled with immunoSEQ multiplex PCR; TCRdb holds only in-frame clones, not every one. The table includes hundreds of thousands of clones, about 87% detected once. Material: peripheral blood. These receptor sequences come from a woman in her forties or fifties who had recovered from COVID-19. Both conserved end residues are part of each CDR3. A D gene is named only where the DNA matches it firmly. The size of a clone is reported for some rows only, either as once, few or many, or as a class for expanded clones.

size	D	V	J	CDR3	DNA
-	-	TRBV5-1	TRBJ1-5	CASSLGGRGNQPQHF	TGCGCCAGCAGCTTGGGAGGTCGAGGCAATCAGCCCCAGCATTTT
-	-	TRBV7-2	TRBJ2-1	CASSLVRVGNEQFF	TGTGCCAGCAGCTTAGTCAGGGTTGGGAATGAGCAGTTCTTC
-	-	TRBV6-2/TRBV6-3	TRBJ1-3	CASSYAEFAGNTIYF	TGTGCCAGCAGTTACGCGGAGTTCGCTGGAAACACCATATATTTT
-	-	TRBV6-5	TRBJ1-1	CASRLSNTEAFF	TGTGCCAGTCGACTGAGTAACACTGAAGCTTTCTTT
-	-	TRBV21-1	TRBJ1-3	CASRTPGQRQSGNTIYF	TGTGCCAGCAGGACCCCGGGACAGAGACAGTCTGGAAACACCATATATTTT
-	TRBD2	TRBV28	TRBJ2-3	CASSAPAGGTDTQYF	TGTGCCAGCAGCGCCCCAGCGGGGGGCACAGATACGCAGTATTTT
-	-	TRBV3-1/TRBV3-2	TRBJ1-3	CASSRQKSGNTIYF	TGTGCCAGCAGCCGACAGAAATCTGGAAACACCATATATTTT
-	-	TRBV24-1	TRBJ1-5	CATSDAGAVNQPQHF	TGTGCCACCAGTGATGCGGGGGCCGTAAATCAGCCCCAGCATTTT
-	-	TRBV6-2/TRBV6-3	TRBJ1-2	CASSFPSYGYTF	TGTGCCAGCAGTTTTCCTAGCTATGGCTACACCTTC
-	-	TRBV5-1	TRBJ2-5	CASSSGSVGDTQYF	TGCGCCAGCAGCTCAGGGTCGGTTGGTGATACCCAGTACTTC
-	TRBD1	TRBV7-2	TRBJ2-5	CASSEDRVRQETQYF	TGTGCCAGCAGCGAAGACAGGGTGCGTCAAGAGACCCAGTACTTC
-	TRBD2	TRBV19	TRBJ2-7	CASSFTAGGFSYEQYF	TGTGCCAGTAGTTTCACAGCGGGAGGATTCTCCTACGAGCAGTACTTC
-	-	TRBV2	TRBJ2-3	CASSGRTVDTDTQYF	TGTGCCAGCAGCGGGAGGACAGTCGACACAGATACGCAGTATTTT
-	TRBD1	TRBV7-2	TRBJ2-1	CASREPGQDNEQFF	TGTGCCAGCAGGGAACCGGGACAGGACAATGAGCAGTTCTTC
-	-	TRBV7-9	TRBJ1-2	CASSLAGSKYYGYTF	TGTGCCAGCAGCTTAGCCGGGTCGAAATACTATGGCTACACCTTC
-	TRBD1	TRBV7-2	TRBJ1-6	CASSVEGAQDSPLHF	TGTGCCAGCAGCGTTGAGGGGGCGCAGGATTCACCCCTCCACTTT
once	-	TRBV5-4	TRBJ2-2	CASSSPQANTGELFF	TGTGCCAGCAGCTCTCCACAGGCGAACACCGGGGAGCTGTTTTTT
-	-	TRBV10-3	TRBJ2-6	CAISPYAGANVLTF	TGTGCCATCAGCCCCTATGCTGGGGCCAACGTCCTGACTTTC
-	-	TRBV5-4	TRBJ1-1	CASSLDPGKNTEAFF	TGTGCCAGCAGCTTGGATCCGGGGAAGAACACTGAAGCTTTCTTT
-	-	TRBV6-2/TRBV6-3	TRBJ1-1	CASSYGRSAEAFF	TGTGCCAGCAGTTATGGTCGGTCGGCTGAAGCTTTCTTT
once	-	TRBV5-6	TRBJ1-2	CASSSGGSNYGYTF	TGTGCCAGCAGCTCGGGAGGTTCTAACTATGGCTACACCTTC
-	TRBD1	TRBV9	TRBJ2-6	CASSPGTGKKSGANVLTF	TGTGCCAGCAGTCCCGGGACAGGTAAAAAATCTGGGGCCAACGTCCTGACTTTC
-	TRBD1	TRBV19	TRBJ1-5	CASSMGQGTQPQHF	TGTGCCAGTAGTATGGGACAGGGGACCCAGCCCCAGCATTTT
-	TRBD2	TRBV4-3	TRBJ2-1	CASSQDFGTRNNEQFF	TGCGCCAGCAGCCAAGATTTCGGGACTAGGAACAATGAGCAGTTCTTC
-	-	TRBV5-1	TRBJ1-1	CASSLQRGGVNTEAFF	TGCGCCAGCAGCTTACAGCGGGGAGGTGTGAACACTGAAGCTTTCTTT
-	-	TRBV3-1/TRBV3-2	TRBJ1-1	CASSQAGMNTEAFF	TGTGCCAGCAGCCAAGCAGGGATGAACACTGAAGCTTTCTTT
-	TRBD2	TRBV5-1	TRBJ2-3	CASSLNGLAGSDTQYF	TGCGCCAGCAGCTTGAATGGACTAGCGGGCTCAGATACGCAGTATTTT
few	TRBD1	TRBV10-2	TRBJ1-5	CASNGQGPGQPQHF	TGCGCCAGCAATGGACAGGGCCCGGGGCAGCCCCAGCATTTT
-	TRBD1	TRBV7-9	TRBJ1-6	CASSWGQGYSPLHF	TGTGCCAGCAGCTGGGGACAGGGGTATTCACCCCTCCACTTT
-	-	TRBV18	TRBJ1-2	CASSPYGELIGYGYTF	TGTGCCAGCTCACCGTACGGGGAACTGATCGGCTATGGCTACACCTTC
-	-	TRBV29-1	TRBJ1-5	CSVADSLDQPQHF	TGCAGCGTCGCCGACAGTCTAGATCAGCCCCAGCATTTT
-	-	TRBV9	TRBJ2-2	CASSGFFGELFF	TGTGCCAGCAGCGGTTTCTTCGGGGAGCTGTTTTTT
-	-	TRBV12-5	TRBJ2-2	CASGLEKWTDDTLNTGELFF	TGTGCTAGTGGTTTGGAGAAGTGGACAGACGATACTCTAAACACCGGGGAGCTGTTTTTT
once	TRBD1	TRBV14	TRBJ2-4	CASSQDRDRGNIQYF	TGTGCCAGCAGCCAAGACCGGGACAGGGGCAACATTCAGTACTTC
-	-	TRBV30	TRBJ2-1	CAWSRVARNNEQFF	TGTGCCTGGAGTCGGGTAGCGCGTAACAATGAGCAGTTCTTC
once	TRBD2	TRBV4-3	TRBJ2-2	CASSLRPLTSGGRGELFF	TGCGCCAGCAGCCTCCGCCCCCTGACTAGCGGGGGCCGGGGGGAGCTGTTTTTT
-	TRBD1	TRBV14	TRBJ1-2	CASSQLGQINYGYTF	TGTGCCAGCAGCCAATTGGGACAGATAAACTATGGCTACACCTTC
-	TRBD1	TRBV27	TRBJ1-2	CASSPGQGAGYTF	TGTGCCAGCAGTCCGGGACAGGGAGCCGGCTACACCTTC
-	TRBD1	TRBV5-1	TRBJ1-5	CASSLGGQGSNQPQHF	TGCGCCAGCAGCTTGGGTGGACAGGGGAGCAATCAGCCCCAGCATTTT
few	-	TRBV4-3	TRBJ1-1	CASSQETGTEAFF	TGCGCCAGCAGCCAAGAAACAGGGACTGAAGCTTTCTTT
-	TRBD2	TRBV27	TRBJ2-3	CASSPWTSGAQSGTQYF	TGTGCCAGCAGTCCATGGACTAGCGGGGCCCAATCGGGTACGCAGTATTTT
few	TRBD1	TRBV7-6	TRBJ1-1	CASSLPRQGRSNTEAFF	TGTGCCAGCAGCTTACCCCGACAGGGAAGGTCCAACACTGAAGCTTTCTTT
-	TRBD1	TRBV7-8	TRBJ2-2	CASSNHRGHANTGELFF	TGTGCCAGCAGCAACCACAGGGGGCACGCGAACACCGGGGAGCTGTTTTTT
-	-	TRBV6-2/TRBV6-3	TRBJ1-2	CASSYRFMTEKNYGYTF	TGTGCCAGCAGTTACAGATTTATGACAGAGAAAAACTATGGCTACACCTTC